What follows describes a single T cell receptor beta chain. CDR1 and CDR2 from the germline V gene are SGHTA and FQGNSA. V was clipped by 2 bases and J by 6 bases; unmatched bases: 7. This CDR3 has 14 residues. This sample was taken from a study of blood T cell repertoires in COVID-19. Across the whole study: Collection of acute and convalescent COVID-19 samples took place in the United States, Italy and Spain. PBMCs, B-cell-depleted T cells, or T cells provided the cDNA or gDNA that made up the material.

Per the authors' pipeline: Using reference gene primer amplification, nucleated cell counts were estimated. Here immunoSEQ multiplex PCR was the method, and the copy in TCRdb shows in-frame clones only, minus some. V, J and clone size reflect that table, while D and trimming were determined from the DNA. The table lists 200,000 to 250,000 clones, approximately 80% of them singletons, with less than 20% in the top ten. Sequencing was carried out using peripheral blood. This clonotype was sampled from a woman older than 75 with active or convalescent COVID-19. The rearrangement joins TRBV7-2 to TRBJ2-7, with 7 bases aligning to TRBD2. The CDR3 DNA sequence: TGTGCCAGCAGCTTAATGGTGGGAGGGGCCGAGCAGTACTTC. This encodes CASSLMVGGAEQYF.